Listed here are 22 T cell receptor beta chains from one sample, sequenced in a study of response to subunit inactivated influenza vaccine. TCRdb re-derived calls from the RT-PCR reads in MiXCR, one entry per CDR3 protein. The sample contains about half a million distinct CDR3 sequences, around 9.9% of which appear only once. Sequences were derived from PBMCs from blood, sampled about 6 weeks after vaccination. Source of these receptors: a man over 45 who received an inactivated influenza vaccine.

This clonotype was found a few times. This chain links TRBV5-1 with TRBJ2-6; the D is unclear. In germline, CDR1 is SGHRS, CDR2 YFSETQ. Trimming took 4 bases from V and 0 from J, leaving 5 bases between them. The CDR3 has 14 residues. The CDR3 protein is CASSAFSGANVLTF. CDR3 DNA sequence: TGCGCCAGCAGCGCCTTCTCTGGGGCCAACGTCCTGACTTTC.

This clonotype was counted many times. The DNA of the CDR3 is TGCAGTGCTAGGGCCTATAACTCCTACAATGAGCAGTTCTTC. It yields the protein CSARAYNSYNEQFF. The J gene is TRBJ2-1, the V gene TRBV20-1; D remains unclear. V was pared by 3 bases and J by 0 bases, with 9 bases between. Germline CDR1 is DFQATT and CDR2 is SNEGSKA (reference sequence). The CDR3 covers 14 residues.

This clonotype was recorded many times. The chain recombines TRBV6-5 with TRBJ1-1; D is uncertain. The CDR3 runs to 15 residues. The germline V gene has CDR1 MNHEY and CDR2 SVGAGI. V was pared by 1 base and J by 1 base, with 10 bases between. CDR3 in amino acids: CASSYFGSGNTEAFF. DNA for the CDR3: TGTGCCAGCAGTTACTTCGGGTCGGGGAACACTGAAGCTTTCTTT.

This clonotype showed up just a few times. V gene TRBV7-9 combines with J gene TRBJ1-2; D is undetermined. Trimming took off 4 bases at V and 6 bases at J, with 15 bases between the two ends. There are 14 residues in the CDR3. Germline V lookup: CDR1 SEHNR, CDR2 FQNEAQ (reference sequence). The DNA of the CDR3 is TGTGCCAGCAGCTCCCCCCCCCGGACCGATGGCTACACCTTC. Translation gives CASSSPPRTDGYTF.

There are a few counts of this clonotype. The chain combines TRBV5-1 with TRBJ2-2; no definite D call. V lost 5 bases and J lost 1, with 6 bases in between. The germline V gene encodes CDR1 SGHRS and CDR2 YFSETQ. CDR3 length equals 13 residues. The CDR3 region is CASRPENTGELFF. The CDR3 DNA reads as TGCGCCAGCAGACCAGAGAACACCGGGGAGCTGTTTTTT.

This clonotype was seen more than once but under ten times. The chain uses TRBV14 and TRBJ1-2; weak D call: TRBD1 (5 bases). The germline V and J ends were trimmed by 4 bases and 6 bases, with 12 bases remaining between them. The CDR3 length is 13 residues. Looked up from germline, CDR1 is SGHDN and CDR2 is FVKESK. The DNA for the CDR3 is TGTGCCAGCAGCCCAGTGCAGGGTCATGGCTACACCTTC. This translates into CASSPVQGHGYTF.

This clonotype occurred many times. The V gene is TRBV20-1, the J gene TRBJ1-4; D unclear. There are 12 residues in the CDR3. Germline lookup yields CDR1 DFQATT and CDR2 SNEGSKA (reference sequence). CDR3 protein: CRVRTLNEKLFF. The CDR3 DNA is TGCAGAGTCCGAACTCTAAATGAAAAACTGTTTTTT.

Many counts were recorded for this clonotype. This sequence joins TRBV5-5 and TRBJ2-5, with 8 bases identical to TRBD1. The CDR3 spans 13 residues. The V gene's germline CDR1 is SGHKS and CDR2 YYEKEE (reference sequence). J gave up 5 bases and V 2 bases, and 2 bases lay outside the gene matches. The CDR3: CASSFQGAETQYF. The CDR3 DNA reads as TGTGCCAGCAGCTTCCAGGGGGCGGAGACCCAGTACTTC.

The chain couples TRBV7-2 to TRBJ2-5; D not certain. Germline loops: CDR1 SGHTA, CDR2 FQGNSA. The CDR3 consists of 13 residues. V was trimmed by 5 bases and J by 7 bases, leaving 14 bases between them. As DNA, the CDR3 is TGTGCCAGCAGCCCAGAAGGAGCTAGGACCCAGTACTTC. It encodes CASSPEGARTQYF.

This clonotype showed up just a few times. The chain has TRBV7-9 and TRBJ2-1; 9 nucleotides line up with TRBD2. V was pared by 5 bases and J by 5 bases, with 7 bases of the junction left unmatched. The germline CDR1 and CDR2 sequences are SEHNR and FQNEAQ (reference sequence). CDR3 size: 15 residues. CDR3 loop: CASSRELAGHNEQFF. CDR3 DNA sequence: TGTGCCAGCAGCCGAGAACTAGCGGGTCACAATGAGCAGTTCTTC.

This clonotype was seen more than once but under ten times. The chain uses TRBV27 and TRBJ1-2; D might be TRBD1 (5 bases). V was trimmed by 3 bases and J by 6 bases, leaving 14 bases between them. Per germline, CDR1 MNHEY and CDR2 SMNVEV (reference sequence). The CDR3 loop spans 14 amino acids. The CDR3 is CASSLAGGGNGYTF. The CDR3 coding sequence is TGTGCCAGCAGTTTGGCCGGGGGAGGGAATGGCTACACCTTC.

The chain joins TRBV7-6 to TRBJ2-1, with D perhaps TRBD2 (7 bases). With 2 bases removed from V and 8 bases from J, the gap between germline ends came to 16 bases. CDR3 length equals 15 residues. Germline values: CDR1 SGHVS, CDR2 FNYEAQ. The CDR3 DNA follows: TGTGCCAGCAGCTTATTTGGGGGGGGCCAAGATGAGCAGTTCTTC. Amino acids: CASSLFGGGQDEQFF.

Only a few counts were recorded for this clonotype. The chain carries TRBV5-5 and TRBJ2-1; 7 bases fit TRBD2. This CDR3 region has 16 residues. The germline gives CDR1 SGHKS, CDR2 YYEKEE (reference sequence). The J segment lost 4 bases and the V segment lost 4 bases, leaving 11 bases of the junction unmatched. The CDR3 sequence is CASSPRRLAEYNEQFF. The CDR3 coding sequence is TGTGCCAGCAGCCCGCGCCGACTAGCCGAATACAATGAGCAGTTCTTC.

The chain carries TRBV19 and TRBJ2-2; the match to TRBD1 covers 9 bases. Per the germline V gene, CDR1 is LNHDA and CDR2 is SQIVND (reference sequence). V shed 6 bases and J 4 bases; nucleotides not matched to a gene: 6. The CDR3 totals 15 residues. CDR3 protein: CASSNRGRGTGELFF. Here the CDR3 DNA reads TGTGCCAGTAGCAACAGGGGGCGAGGCACCGGGGAGCTGTTTTTT. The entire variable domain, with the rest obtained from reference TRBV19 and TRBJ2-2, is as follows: DGGITQSPKYLFRKEGQNVTLSCEQNLNHDAMYWYRQDPGQGLRLIYYSQIVNDFQKGDIAEGYSVSREKKESFPLTVTSAQKNPTAFYLCASSNRGRGTGELFFGEGSRLTVL.

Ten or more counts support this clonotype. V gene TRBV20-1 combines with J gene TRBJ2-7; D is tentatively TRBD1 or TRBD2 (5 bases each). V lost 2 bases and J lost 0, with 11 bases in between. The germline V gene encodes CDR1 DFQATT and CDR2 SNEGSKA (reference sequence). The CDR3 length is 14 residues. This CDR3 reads CSARLRDHSYEQYF. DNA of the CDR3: TGCAGTGCTAGACTCCGGGACCACTCCTACGAGCAGTACTTC.

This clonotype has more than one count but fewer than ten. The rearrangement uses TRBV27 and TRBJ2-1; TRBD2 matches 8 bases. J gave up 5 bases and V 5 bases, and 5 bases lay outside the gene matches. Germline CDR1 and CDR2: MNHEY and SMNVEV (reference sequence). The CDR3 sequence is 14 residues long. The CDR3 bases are TGTGCCAGCAGTAGCGGGAGAGCCCACAATGAGCAGTTCTTC. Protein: CASSSGRAHNEQFF.

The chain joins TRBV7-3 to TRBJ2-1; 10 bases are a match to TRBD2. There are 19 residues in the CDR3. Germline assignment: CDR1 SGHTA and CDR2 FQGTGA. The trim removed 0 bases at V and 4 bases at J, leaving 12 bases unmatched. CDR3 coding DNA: TGTGCCAGCAGCTTAACGTTAGGGTGGAGCGGGGGGGGGTACAATGAGCAGTTCTTC. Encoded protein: CASSLTLGWSGGGYNEQFF. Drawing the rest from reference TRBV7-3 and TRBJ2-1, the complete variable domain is GAGVSQTPSNKVTEKGKYVELRCDPISGHTALYWYRQSLGQGPEFLIYFQGTGAADDSGLPNDRFFAVRPEGSVSTLKIQRTERGDSAVYLCASSLTLGWSGGGYNEQFFGPGTRLTVL.

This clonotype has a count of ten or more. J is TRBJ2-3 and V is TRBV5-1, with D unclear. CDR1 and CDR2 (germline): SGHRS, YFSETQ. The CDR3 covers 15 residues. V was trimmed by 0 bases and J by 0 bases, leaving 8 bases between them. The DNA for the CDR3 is TGCGCCAGCAGCTTGGAGGTTCCTAGCACAGATACGCAGTATTTT. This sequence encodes CASSLEVPSTDTQYF.

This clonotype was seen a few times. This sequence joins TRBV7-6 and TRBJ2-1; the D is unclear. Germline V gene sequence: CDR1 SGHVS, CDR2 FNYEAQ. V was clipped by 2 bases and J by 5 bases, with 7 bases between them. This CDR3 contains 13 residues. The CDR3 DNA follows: TGTGCCAGCAGCTTATCCCTCAACAATGAGCAGTTCTTC. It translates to CASSLSLNNEQFF. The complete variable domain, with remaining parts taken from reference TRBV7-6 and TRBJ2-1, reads GAGVSQSPRYKVTKRGQDVALRCDPISGHVSLYWYRQALGQGPEFLTYFNYEAQQDKSGLPNDRFSAERPEGSISTLTIQRTEQRDSAMYRCASSLSLNNEQFFGPGTRLTVL.

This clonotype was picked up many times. DNA of the CDR3: TGTGCCAGCAGCTTAGATACTGGAAACACCATATATTTT. This codes for CASSLDTGNTIYF. The V gene is TRBV7-9, the J gene TRBJ1-3; D ambiguous. The germline CDR1 and CDR2 sequences are SEHNR and FQNEAQ (reference sequence). This CDR3 comprises 13 residues. V dropped 1 base and J dropped 2 bases, with 3 bases sitting between them.

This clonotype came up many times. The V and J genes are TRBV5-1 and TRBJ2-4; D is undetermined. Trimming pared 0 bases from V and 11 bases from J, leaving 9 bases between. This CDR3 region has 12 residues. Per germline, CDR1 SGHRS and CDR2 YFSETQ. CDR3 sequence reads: CASSLGGSVQYF. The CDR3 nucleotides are TGCGCCAGCAGCTTGGGGGGTTCGGTTCAGTACTTC.

DNA of the CDR3: TGTGCCAGCAGCTTGGGAAATCCTGAAGGGGAGACCCAGTACTTC. It yields the protein CASSLGNPEGETQYF. The rearrangement uses TRBV5-5 and TRBJ2-5; D ambiguous. The V gene's germline CDR1 is SGHKS and CDR2 YYEKEE (reference sequence). This CDR3 has 15 residues. V was shortened by 0 bases and J by 5 bases, with 14 bases between the two germline ends. Combining the CDR3 with reference TRBV5-5 and TRBJ2-5 gives the whole variable domain DAGVTQSPTHLIKTRGQQVTLRCSPISGHKSVSWYQQVLGQGPQFIFQYYEKEERGRGNFPDRFSARQFPNYSSELNVNALLLGDSALYLCASSLGNPEGETQYFGPGTRLLVL.